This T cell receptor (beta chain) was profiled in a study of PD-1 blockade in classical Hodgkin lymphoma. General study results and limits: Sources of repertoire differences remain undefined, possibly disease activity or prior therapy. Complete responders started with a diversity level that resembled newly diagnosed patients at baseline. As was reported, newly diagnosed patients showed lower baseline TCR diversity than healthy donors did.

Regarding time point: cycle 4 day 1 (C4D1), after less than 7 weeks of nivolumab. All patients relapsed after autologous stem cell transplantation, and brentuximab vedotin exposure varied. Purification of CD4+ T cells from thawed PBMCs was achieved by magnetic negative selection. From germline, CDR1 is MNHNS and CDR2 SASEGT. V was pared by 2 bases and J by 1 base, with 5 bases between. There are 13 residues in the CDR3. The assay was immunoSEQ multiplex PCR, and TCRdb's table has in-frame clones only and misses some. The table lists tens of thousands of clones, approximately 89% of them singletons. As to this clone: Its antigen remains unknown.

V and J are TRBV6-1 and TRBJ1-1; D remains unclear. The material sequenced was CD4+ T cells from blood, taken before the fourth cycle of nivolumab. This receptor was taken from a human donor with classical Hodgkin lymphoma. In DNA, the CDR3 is TGTGCCAGCAGTGAATTGACGAACACTGAAGCTTTCTTT. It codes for CASSELTNTEAFF.